These 27 T cell receptor beta chains share one sample of origin, sequenced in a study of cytomegalovirus exposure and HLA in healthy donors. The PCR employed 60 Vbeta primers together with 13 Jbeta primers. TCRdb's table, derived via immunoSEQ multiplex PCR, lists solely in-frame clones and lacks some. The profile covers approximately 120,000 clones, with roughly 80% appearing a single time and less than 9.5% taken by the ten largest. Sequenced input: PBMCs. These receptors originate from a woman in her fifties or sixties in good health and CMV-seropositive.

This rearrangement joins TRBV18 to TRBJ2-7; 12 bases align to TRBD2. The CDR3 contains 16 residues. With V trimmed by 2 bases and J by 6 bases, 8 bases remained unmatched. The germline CDR1 and CDR2 sequences are KGHSH and LQKENI. The CDR3 spells CASSPLPSGGAGEQYF. The CDR3, as DNA: TGTGCCAGCTCACCATTACCTAGCGGGGGGGCAGGCGAGCAGTACTTC.

The V and J genes are TRBV6-5 and TRBJ1-2; D unclear. The ends were cut back, 2 bases at V and 4 bases at J, with 11 bases in the middle. Germline CDR1 reads MNHEY; CDR2 reads SVGAGI. The CDR3 covers 14 residues. CDR3 nucleotide sequence: TGTGCCAGCAGTTACCGTGCGGGGAGCTATGGCTACACCTTC. It is translated as CASSYRAGSYGYTF.

A note on this clone: Other DNA sequences in the sample encode the same CDR3. The genes are TRBV18 and TRBJ2-6; D not certain. Trimming stripped 3 bases from V and 0 bases from J, with 9 bases between. The V gene's germline CDR1 is KGHSH and CDR2 LQKENI. This CDR3 is 16 amino acids long. CDR3 DNA: TGTGCCAGCTCACCTTTGGCAGACTCTGGGGCCAACGTCCTGACTTTC. It is translated as CASSPLADSGANVLTF.

The genes are TRBV6-5 and TRBJ1-6; D unresolved. Germline CDR1 is MNHEY and CDR2 is SVGAGI. Trimming shortened V by 2 bases and J by 7 bases, and 15 bases separated the two germline ends. This CDR3 is 16 amino acids long. The CDR3 bases are TGTGCCAGCAGTTACCGGGAGAGGGTTGAAAATTCACCCCTCCACTTT. It specifies CASSYRERVENSPLHF.

The chain joins TRBV5-5 to TRBJ2-5; 7 positions match TRBD1. Looked up from germline, CDR1 is SGHKS and CDR2 is YYEKEE (reference sequence). This CDR3 region has 14 residues. Germline trimming cut 4 bases from V and 2 bases from J; bases unmatched to any gene: 5. In DNA, the CDR3 is TGTGCCAGCAGCGGGGGACAGATACAAGAGACCCAGTACTTC. This gives the protein CASSGGQIQETQYF.

V is TRBV6-5 and J is TRBJ2-7; tentatively, D is TRBD1 (6 bases). The ends were cut back, 2 bases at V and 3 bases at J, with 11 bases in the middle. This CDR3 contains 14 residues. From germline, CDR1 is MNHEY and CDR2 SVGAGI. In DNA, the CDR3 is TGTGCCAGCAGTTACAGGGTACAGGGCTACGAGCAGTACTTC. It encodes CASSYRVQGYEQYF.

The chain is built from TRBV9 and TRBJ1-2; maybe TRBD1 (5 bases). V was trimmed by 4 bases and J by 5 bases, leaving 15 bases between them. The germline CDR1 and CDR2 sequences are SGDLS and YYNGEE. The CDR3 is 14 residues long. As DNA, the CDR3 is TGTGCCAGCAGCCCCCGCTCAGGGAATTATGGCTACACCTTC. The encoded protein is CASSPRSGNYGYTF.

The J gene is TRBJ1-4, the V gene TRBV29-1; D is ambiguous. The V end lost 7 bases, the J end lost 4 bases, and 7 bases lay between the germline ends. Germline-derived CDR1 and CDR2 are SQVTM and ANQGSEA. The CDR3 runs 11 residues. The DNA for the CDR3 is TGCAGCGCGGTGAATAATGAAAAACTGTTTTTT. Its translation: CSAVNNEKLFF.

The chain employs TRBV5-1 and TRBJ1-1, with a tentative D call TRBD1 (6 bases). Germline V CDR1 and CDR2: SGHRS, YFSETQ. The ends were cut back, 4 bases at V and 7 bases at J, with 14 bases in the middle. The CDR3 length is 13 residues. The DNA of the CDR3 is TGCGCCAGCAGCCAGGGACACGCGGGTGAAGCTTTCTTT. Translating it yields CASSQGHAGEAFF.

V gene TRBV2 combines with J gene TRBJ1-5; D not resolved. Deletions cut 3 bases from V and 3 bases from J, with 9 bases between. The CDR3 has 14 residues. Germline-derived CDR1 and CDR2 are SNHLY and FYNNEI. The CDR3 is CASSEAQYNQPQHF. The CDR3 DNA follows: TGTGCCAGCAGTGAGGCCCAGTACAATCAGCCCCAGCATTTT.

The rearrangement uses TRBV13 and TRBJ2-7; the match to TRBD2 covers 13 bases. Germline CDR1 is PRHDT and CDR2 is FYEKMQ (reference sequence). This CDR3 has 15 residues. The V segment lost 5 bases and the J segment 3 bases; nucleotides outside the gene matches: 4. As DNA, the CDR3 is TGTGCCAGCAGCGCCAGGACTAGCGGGAGCTACGAGCAGTACTTC. As protein: CASSARTSGSYEQYF.

The chain has TRBV19 and TRBJ1-6; D unresolved. V gave up 2 bases and J gave up 11 bases, with 10 bases separating them. The CDR3 has 13 residues. Per germline, CDR1 LNHDA and CDR2 SQIVND (reference sequence). CDR3 sequence reads: CASSISRDAPLHF. The CDR3 nucleotides are TGTGCCAGTAGTATAAGCCGAGATGCACCCCTCCACTTT.

In this sample, this clone turned up a few times. J is TRBJ2-1 and V is TRBV9, with TRBD1 as a possible D gene (6 bases). V gave up 0 bases and J gave up 5 bases, with 12 bases separating them. The CDR3 has 15 residues. The germline V gene encodes CDR1 SGDLS and CDR2 YYNGEE. The CDR3 DNA follows: TGTGCCAGCAGCGTAGGAGGGGGTGGGAACAATGAGCAGTTCTTC. It yields the protein CASSVGGGGNNEQFF.

The chain has TRBV9 and TRBJ2-3; 7 bases fit TRBD1. The CDR3 is 16 residues long. With V trimmed by 4 bases and J by 0 bases, 8 bases remained unmatched. Germline CDR1 reads SGDLS; CDR2 reads YYNGEE. The CDR3 region is CASSRLGTVSTDTQYF. The CDR3 DNA is TGTGCCAGCAGCCGCTTGGGGACAGTGAGCACAGATACGCAGTATTTT.

The rearrangement links TRBV4-1 to TRBJ2-7, with 11 bases matching TRBD2. Trimming took 3 bases from V and 2 from J; bases not matched to a gene: 9. There are 17 residues in the CDR3. Looked up from germline, CDR1 is MGHRA and CDR2 is YSYEKL. The CDR3 DNA sequence: TGCGCCAGCAGCCAGGACACCGGGACTAGCGGCCCCTACGAGCAGTACTTC. Residues: CASSQDTGTSGPYEQYF.

The table lists this clone with a few counts. The chain is built from TRBV27 and TRBJ1-4; D might be TRBD1 (6 bases). The V end was cut by 9 bases, the J end by 0 bases, with 14 bases between. The germline V gene encodes CDR1 MNHEY and CDR2 SMNVEV (reference sequence). The CDR3 is made up of 15 amino acids. The CDR3 is CASRTDTATNEKLFF. CDR3 bases: TGTGCCAGTCGGACAGATACCGCAACTAATGAAAAACTGTTTTTT.

Points on this clone: An end of the junction does not agree with germline; a read error may underlie this. The chain recombines TRBV9 with TRBJ1-3; D is ambiguous. CDR3 length: 14 residues. Germline CDR1 SGDLS, CDR2 YYNGEE. The CDR3 DNA reads as TGTGCCAGCAGCGTAGCTACAGCCGGAAACCCCATATATTTT. Its protein product is CASSVATAGNPIYF.

The rearrangement joins TRBV2 to TRBJ1-1; 11 bases fit TRBD1. Trimming at V came to 10 bases and at J to 1 base, leaving 5 bases not matched to a gene. Germline CDR1 reads SNHLY; CDR2 reads FYNNEI. The CDR3 spans 14 residues. The CDR3 sequence is CAKDRGRQNTEAFF. Written as DNA, the CDR3 is TGTGCCAAGGACAGGGGGCGTCAGAACACTGAAGCTTTCTTT.

The chain has TRBV7-9 and TRBJ1-4; 9 bases map to TRBD1. The ends lost 6 bases at V and 5 bases at J; junction bases unmatched: 4. The CDR3 consists of 14 residues. In germline, CDR1 is SEHNR, CDR2 FQNEAQ (reference sequence). The CDR3 DNA reads as TGTGCCAGCAGTCAAGGACAGGGGAATGAAAAACTGTTTTTT. Encoded protein: CASSQGQGNEKLFF.

This clone has only a few counts. The V call is TRBV9, the J call TRBJ2-1; 9 nucleotides match TRBD2. The V gene's germline CDR1 is SGDLS and CDR2 YYNGEE. The CDR3 covers 18 residues. The V segment lost 0 bases and the J segment 3 bases; nucleotides outside the gene matches: 10. Here the CDR3 DNA reads TGTGCCAGCAGCGTAGCTGAGGCGGGAGGGCCCCTCTACAATGAGCAGTTCTTC. Translated: CASSVAEAGGPLYNEQFF.

The rearrangement links TRBV4-2 to TRBJ2-5, with 12 bases identical to TRBD2. The CDR3 consists of 18 residues. The V segment lost 4 bases and the J segment 1 base; nucleotides outside the gene matches: 10. Per the germline V gene, CDR1 is LGHNA and CDR2 is YNFKEQ. CDR3 sequence (DNA): TGTGCCAGCAGCCGTGGGGGAACTAGCGGGGGGAGCCAAGAGACCCAGTACTTC. Amino acid sequence: CASSRGGTSGGSQETQYF.

The V call is TRBV7-8, the J call TRBJ2-2; 9 bases match TRBD2. The CDR3 has 17 residues. The germline V gene has CDR1 SGHVS and CDR2 FQNEAQ. After removal of 2 bases from V and 5 bases from J, the junction contained 9 bases not matched to a gene. CDR3: CASSLKAGGLKTGELFF. The CDR3 coding sequence is TGTGCCAGCAGCTTAAAGGCGGGGGGGCTGAAGACCGGGGAGCTGTTTTTT.

This clone appeared a single time. This chain links TRBV7-9 with TRBJ1-1, with a possible D match to TRBD1 (5 bases). The V gene's germline CDR1 is SEHNR and CDR2 FQNEAQ (reference sequence). The CDR3 consists of 13 residues. V shed 5 bases and J shed 0 bases, with 7 bases lying between them. CDR3 sequence: CASSPRVNTEAFF. Here the CDR3 DNA reads TGTGCCAGCAGCCCCAGGGTGAACACTGAAGCTTTCTTT.

The chain recombines TRBV19 with TRBJ2-1; D not resolved. There are 11 residues in the CDR3. V lost 5 bases, J lost 12 bases, and 11 bases lay in between. Per the germline V gene, CDR1 is LNHDA and CDR2 is SQIVND (reference sequence). The CDR3 sequence is CASSLNPGQFF. The CDR3 DNA follows: TGTGCCAGTAGTCTGAACCCCGGGCAGTTCTTC.

The chain joins TRBV25-1 to TRBJ1-5; D not resolved. V was shortened by 1 base and J by 5 bases, with 9 bases between the two germline ends. Per germline, CDR1 MGHDK and CDR2 SYGVNS. This CDR3 is 14 amino acids long. CDR3 bases: TGTGCCAGCAGTGAATCGTCCGGTTATCAGCCCCAGCATTTT. Translated, it gives CASSESSGYQPQHF.

The genes are TRBV5-4 and TRBJ1-2; tentative D call: TRBD1 (6 bases). The CDR3 contains 13 residues. Germline CDR1 reads SGHNT; CDR2 reads YYREEE (reference sequence). Trimming removed 4 bases from V and 4 bases from J, with 11 bases in between. The CDR3: CASSPGTPYGYTF. CDR3 DNA sequence: TGTGCCAGCAGCCCTGGGACACCCTATGGCTACACCTTC.

In this sample, this clone turned up a few times. The chain links TRBV29-1 to TRBJ2-3; 7 bases map to TRBD1. The CDR3 has 13 residues. From germline, CDR1 is SQVTM and CDR2 ANQGSEA. The junction had 3 bases not matched to a gene; V was cut back by 5 bases and J by 1 base. The chain's CDR3 is CSVFDRGTDTQYF. The DNA of the CDR3 is TGCAGCGTTTTTGACAGGGGCACAGATACGCAGTATTTT.